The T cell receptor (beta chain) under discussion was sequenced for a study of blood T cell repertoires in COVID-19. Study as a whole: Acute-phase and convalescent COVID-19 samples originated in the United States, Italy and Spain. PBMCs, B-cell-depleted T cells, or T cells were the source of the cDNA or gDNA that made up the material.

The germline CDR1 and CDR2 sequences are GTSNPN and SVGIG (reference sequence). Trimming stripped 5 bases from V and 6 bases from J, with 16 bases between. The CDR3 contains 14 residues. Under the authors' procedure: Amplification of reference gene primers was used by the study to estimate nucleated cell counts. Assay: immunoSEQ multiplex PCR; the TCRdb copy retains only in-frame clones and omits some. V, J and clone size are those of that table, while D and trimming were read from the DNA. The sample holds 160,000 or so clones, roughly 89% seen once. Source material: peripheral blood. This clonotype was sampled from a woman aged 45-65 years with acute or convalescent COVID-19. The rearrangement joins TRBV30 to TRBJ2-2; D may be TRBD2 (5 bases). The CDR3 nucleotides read TGTGCCTGGTCTCCACGGGGTAGTTCCGGGGAGCTGTTTTTT. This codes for CAWSPRGSSGELFF.